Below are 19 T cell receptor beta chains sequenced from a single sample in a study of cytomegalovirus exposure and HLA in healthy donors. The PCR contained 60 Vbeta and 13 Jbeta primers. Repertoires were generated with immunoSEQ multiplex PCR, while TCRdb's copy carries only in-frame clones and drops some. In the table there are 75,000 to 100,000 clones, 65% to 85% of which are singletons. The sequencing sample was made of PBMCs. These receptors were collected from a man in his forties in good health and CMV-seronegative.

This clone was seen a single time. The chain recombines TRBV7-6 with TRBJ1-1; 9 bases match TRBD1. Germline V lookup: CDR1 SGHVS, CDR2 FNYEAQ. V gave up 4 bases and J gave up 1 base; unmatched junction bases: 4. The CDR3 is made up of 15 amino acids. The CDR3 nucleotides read TGTGCCAGCAGCTCCAACAGGGGGCCGAACACTGAAGCTTTCTTT. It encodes CASSSNRGPNTEAFF.

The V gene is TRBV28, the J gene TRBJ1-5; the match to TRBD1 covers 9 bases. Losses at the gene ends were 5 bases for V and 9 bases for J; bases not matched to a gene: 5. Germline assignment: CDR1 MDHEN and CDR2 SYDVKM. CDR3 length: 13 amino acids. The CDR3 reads CASSGQGRGPQHF. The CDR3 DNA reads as TGTGCCAGCAGTGGACAGGGGAGGGGGCCCCAGCATTTT.

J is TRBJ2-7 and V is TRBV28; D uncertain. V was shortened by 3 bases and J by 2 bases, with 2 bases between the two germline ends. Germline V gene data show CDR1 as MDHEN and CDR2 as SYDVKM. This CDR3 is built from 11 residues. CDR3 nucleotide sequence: TGTGCCAGCAGTTTCGCCTACGAGCAGTACTTC. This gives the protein CASSFAYEQYF.

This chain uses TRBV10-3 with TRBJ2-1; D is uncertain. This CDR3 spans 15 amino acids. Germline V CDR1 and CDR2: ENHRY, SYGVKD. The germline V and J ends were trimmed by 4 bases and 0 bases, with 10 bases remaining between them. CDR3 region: CAISVGGNSYNEQFF. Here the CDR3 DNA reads TGTGCCATCAGTGTCGGCGGAAACTCCTACAATGAGCAGTTCTTC.

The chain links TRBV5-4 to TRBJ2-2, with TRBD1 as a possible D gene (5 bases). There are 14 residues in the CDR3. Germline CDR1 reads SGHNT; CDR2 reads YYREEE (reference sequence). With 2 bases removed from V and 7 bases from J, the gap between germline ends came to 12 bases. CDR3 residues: CASSFSRVDGELFF. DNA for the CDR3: TGTGCCAGCAGCTTCTCCAGGGTCGACGGGGAGCTGTTTTTT.

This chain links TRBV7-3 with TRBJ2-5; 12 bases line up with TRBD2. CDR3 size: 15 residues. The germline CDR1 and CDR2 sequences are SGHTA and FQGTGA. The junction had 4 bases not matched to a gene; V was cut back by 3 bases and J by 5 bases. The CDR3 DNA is TGTGCCAGCAGCTTCTCTAGCGGGGGGGTGGAGACCCAGTACTTC. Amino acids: CASSFSSGGVETQYF.

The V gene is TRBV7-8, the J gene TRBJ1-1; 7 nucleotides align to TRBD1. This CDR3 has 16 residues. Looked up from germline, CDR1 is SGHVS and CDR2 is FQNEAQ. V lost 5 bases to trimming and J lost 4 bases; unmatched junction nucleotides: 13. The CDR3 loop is CASSLELTGSGTEAFF. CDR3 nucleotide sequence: TGTGCCAGCAGCCTCGAACTGACAGGGTCGGGCACTGAAGCTTTCTTT.

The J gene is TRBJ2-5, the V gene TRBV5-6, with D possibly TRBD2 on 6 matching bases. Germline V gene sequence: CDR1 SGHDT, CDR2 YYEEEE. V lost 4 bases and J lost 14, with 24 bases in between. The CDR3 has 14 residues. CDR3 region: CASSVPGVQETPYF. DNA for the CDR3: TGTGCCAGCAGCGTACCGGGGGTCCAAGAGACCCCTTACTTC.

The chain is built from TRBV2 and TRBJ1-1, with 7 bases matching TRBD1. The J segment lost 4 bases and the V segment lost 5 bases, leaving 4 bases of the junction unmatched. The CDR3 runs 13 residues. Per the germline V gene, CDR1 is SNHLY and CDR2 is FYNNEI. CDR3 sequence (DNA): TGTGCCAGCAGTTACAGGGGATCCACTGAAGCTTTCTTT. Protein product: CASSYRGSTEAFF.

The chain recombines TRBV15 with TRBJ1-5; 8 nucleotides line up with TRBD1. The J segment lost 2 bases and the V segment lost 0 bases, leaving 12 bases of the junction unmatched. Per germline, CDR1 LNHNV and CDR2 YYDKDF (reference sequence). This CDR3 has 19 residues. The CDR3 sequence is CATSRDRDRSYSGNQPQHF. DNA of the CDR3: TGTGCCACCAGCAGAGATAGGGACAGGAGCTATTCCGGCAATCAGCCCCAGCATTTT.

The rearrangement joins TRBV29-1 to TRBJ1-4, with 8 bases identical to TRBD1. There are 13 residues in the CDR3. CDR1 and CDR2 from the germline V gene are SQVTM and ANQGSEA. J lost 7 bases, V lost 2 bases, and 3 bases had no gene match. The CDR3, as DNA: TGCAGCGTTGAAACAGGGGGAAGTGAAAAACTGTTTTTT. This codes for CSVETGGSEKLFF.

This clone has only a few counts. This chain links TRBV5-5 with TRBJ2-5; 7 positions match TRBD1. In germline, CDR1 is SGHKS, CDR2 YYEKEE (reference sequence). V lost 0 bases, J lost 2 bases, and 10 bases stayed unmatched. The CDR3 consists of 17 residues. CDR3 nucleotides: TGTGCCAGCAGCTTGGCCGGTTTAGGGACAGCTCAAGAGACCCAGTACTTC. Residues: CASSLAGLGTAQETQYF.

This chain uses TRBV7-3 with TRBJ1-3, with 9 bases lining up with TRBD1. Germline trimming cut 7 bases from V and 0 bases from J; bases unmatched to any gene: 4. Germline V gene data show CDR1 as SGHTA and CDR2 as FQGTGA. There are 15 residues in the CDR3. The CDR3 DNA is TGTGCCAGCAACGACAGGGGGTACTCTGGAAACACCATATATTTT. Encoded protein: CASNDRGYSGNTIYF.

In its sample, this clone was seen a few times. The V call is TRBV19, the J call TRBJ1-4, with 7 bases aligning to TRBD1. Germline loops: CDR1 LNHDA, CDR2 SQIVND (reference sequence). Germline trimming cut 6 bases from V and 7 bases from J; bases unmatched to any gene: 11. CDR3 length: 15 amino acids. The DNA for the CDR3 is TGTGCCAGTAGCCCCCAGGGGGACTGGATTGAAAAACTGTTTTTT. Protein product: CASSPQGDWIEKLFF.

CDR3 sequence: CASSLRLTGGRMYGYTF. In DNA, the CDR3 is TGTGCCAGCAGTTTGCGCCTGACAGGGGGCAGGATGTATGGCTACACCTTC. The chain links TRBV28 to TRBJ1-2, with 10 bases fitting TRBD1. V trimming: 3 bases; J trimming: 5 bases; junction bases outside the gene matches: 12. This CDR3 region has 17 residues. CDR1 and CDR2 from the germline V gene are MDHEN and SYDVKM.

Here the CDR3 DNA reads TGTGCCAGCAGTTTATGGTCGGGGGGGGACACTGAAGCTTTCTTT. It encodes CASSLWSGGDTEAFF. The chain links TRBV27 to TRBJ1-1, with TRBD1 as a possible D gene (5 bases). The V gene lost 1 base and the J gene lost 3 bases, with 12 bases spanning the gap. Germline lookup yields CDR1 MNHEY and CDR2 SMNVEV (reference sequence). CDR3 length: 15 residues.

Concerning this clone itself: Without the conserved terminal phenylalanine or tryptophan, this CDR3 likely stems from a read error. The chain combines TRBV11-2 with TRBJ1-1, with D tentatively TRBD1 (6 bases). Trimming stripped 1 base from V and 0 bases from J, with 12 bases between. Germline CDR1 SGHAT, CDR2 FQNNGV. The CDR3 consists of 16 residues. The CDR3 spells CASSLVGGGMNTEAFS. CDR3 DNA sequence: TGTGCCAGCAGCTTAGTTGGGGGGGGCATGAACACTGAAGCTTTCTCT.

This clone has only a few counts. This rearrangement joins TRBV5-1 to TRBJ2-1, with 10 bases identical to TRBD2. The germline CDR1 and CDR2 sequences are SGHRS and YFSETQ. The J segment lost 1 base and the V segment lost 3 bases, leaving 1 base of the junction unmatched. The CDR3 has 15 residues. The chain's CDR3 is CASSSSGRSYNEQFF. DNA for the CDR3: TGCGCCAGCAGCTCTAGCGGGAGATCCTACAATGAGCAGTTCTTC.

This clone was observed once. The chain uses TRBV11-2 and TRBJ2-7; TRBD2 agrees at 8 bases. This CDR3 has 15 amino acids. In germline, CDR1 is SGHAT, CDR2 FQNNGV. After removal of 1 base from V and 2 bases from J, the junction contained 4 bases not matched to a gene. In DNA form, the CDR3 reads TGTGCCAGCAGCTTAGTCGCGGGAGGCCCCTACGAGCAGTACTTC. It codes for CASSLVAGGPYEQYF.